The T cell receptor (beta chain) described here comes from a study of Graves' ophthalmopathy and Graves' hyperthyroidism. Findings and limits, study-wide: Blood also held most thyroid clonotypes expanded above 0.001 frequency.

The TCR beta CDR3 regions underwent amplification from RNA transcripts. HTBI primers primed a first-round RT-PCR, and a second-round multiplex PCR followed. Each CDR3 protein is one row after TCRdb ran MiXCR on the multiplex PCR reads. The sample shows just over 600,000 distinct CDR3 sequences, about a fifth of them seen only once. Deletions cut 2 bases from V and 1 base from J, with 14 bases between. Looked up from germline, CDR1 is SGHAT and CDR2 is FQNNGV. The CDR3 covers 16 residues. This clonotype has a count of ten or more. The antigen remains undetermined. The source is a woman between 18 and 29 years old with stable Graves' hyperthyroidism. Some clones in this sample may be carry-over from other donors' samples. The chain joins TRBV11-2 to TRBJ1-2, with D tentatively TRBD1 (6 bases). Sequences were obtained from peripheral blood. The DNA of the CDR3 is TGTGCCAGCAGCTTACACCATGGACAGAGTAACTATGGCTACACCTTC. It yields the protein CASSLHHGQSNYGYTF.